The rows below give T cell receptor beta chains drawn from one sample of a study of T cell repertoires in cytomegalovirus infection. The antigens these receptors bind are not known. TCRdb fed the reads into MiXCR, producing one record per CDR3 protein. The table records roughly 700,000 distinct CDR3 sequences, 30% to 40% of them present only once. This specimen consisted of cultured PBMCs, obtained from culture after CMV antigen stimulation. Source of these receptors: a human donor in good health (CMV status not recorded). Some clones in this sample may be carry-over from other donors' samples. CDR3s include the opening cysteine and the closing phenylalanine or tryptophan.

v_call: TRBV4-1; cdr3_aa: CASSPEGLAGNEQFF
v_call: TRBV6-2/TRBV6-3; cdr3_aa: CASSYSTGMDTEAFF
v_call: TRBV14; cdr3_aa: CASSQADHEQYF
v_call: TRBV4-1; cdr3_aa: CASSQDLANYGYTF
v_call: TRBV20-1; cdr3_aa: CSARDQGARNYGYTF
v_call: TRBV6-1; cdr3_aa: CASAEMIALNTEAFF
v_call: TRBV3-1; cdr3_aa: CASSQDPYREETQYF
v_call: TRBV12-3/TRBV12-4; cdr3_aa: CASRPGALASTDTQYF
v_call: TRBV11-2; cdr3_aa: CASSSTRNGSYEQYF
v_call: TRBV7-2; cdr3_aa: CASSLAGGPGDTQYF
v_call: TRBV12-3/TRBV12-4; cdr3_aa: CASRYKTSYNEQFF
v_call: TRBV4-1; cdr3_aa: CASSQAWSSYNEQFF
v_call: TRBV19; cdr3_aa: CASSIGTVHTQYF
v_call: TRBV2; cdr3_aa: CATGLGRTDTQYF
v_call: TRBV9; cdr3_aa: CASSASGTSAHYEQYF
v_call: TRBV7-6; cdr3_aa: CASSFSPHPARETQYF
v_call: TRBV20-1; cdr3_aa: CSARWDLKNEKLFF
v_call: TRBV20-1; cdr3_aa: CSAGRDETQYF
v_call: TRBV4-3; cdr3_aa: CASSQDVAVSSYNEQFF
v_call: TRBV4-1; cdr3_aa: CASSYWTSGIGGELFF
v_call: TRBV12-3/TRBV12-4; cdr3_aa: CASIPRERGKSTEAFF
v_call: TRBV19; cdr3_aa: CASRSTSGWNEQFF
v_call: TRBV6-6; cdr3_aa: CASSYWWGEMNEQFF
v_call: TRBV28; cdr3_aa: CASNSYWAEGRGYEQYF
v_call: TRBV11-2; cdr3_aa: CASSRHPGQPYEQYF
v_call: TRBV11-2; cdr3_aa: CASSSVGGYEQYF
v_call: TRBV5-1; cdr3_aa: CASSLFSIGDNEKLFF
v_call: TRBV7-2; cdr3_aa: CASSNGGLGVMVAQYF
v_call: TRBV7-2; cdr3_aa: CASRSKSADTQYF
v_call: TRBV12-3/TRBV12-4; cdr3_aa: CASSFGTLGEAFF
v_call: TRBV20-1; cdr3_aa: CSASTGRRSSYNEQFF
v_call: TRBV5-4; cdr3_aa: CASSLLVWGVGYNEQFF
v_call: TRBV7-2; cdr3_aa: CASSFRQTAYEQYF
v_call: TRBV6-5; cdr3_aa: CASSYSRTSISSYEQYF
v_call: TRBV10-3; cdr3_aa: CAISGGTDSSYEQYF
v_call: TRBV7-2; cdr3_aa: CASSRPQGAVYGYTF
v_call: TRBV20-1; cdr3_aa: CSARDRARNTGELFF
v_call: TRBV7-2; cdr3_aa: CASRILQGGREVQETQYF